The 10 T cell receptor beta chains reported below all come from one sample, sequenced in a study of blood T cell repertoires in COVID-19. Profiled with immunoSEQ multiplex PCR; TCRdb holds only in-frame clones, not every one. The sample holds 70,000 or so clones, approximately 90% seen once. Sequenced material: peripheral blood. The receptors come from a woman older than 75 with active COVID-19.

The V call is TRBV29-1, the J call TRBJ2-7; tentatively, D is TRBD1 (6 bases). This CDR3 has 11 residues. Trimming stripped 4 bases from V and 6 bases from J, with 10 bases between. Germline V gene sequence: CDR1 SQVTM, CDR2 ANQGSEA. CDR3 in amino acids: CSVAGVGEQYF. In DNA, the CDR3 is TGCAGCGTTGCAGGGGTGGGCGAGCAGTACTTC.

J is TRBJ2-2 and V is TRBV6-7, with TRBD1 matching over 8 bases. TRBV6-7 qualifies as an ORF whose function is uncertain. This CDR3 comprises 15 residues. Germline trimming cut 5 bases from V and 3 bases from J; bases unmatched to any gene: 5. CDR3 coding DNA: TGTGCCAGCAGTGGACAGGGAACATACACCGGGGAGCTGTTTTTT. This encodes CASSGQGTYTGELFF.

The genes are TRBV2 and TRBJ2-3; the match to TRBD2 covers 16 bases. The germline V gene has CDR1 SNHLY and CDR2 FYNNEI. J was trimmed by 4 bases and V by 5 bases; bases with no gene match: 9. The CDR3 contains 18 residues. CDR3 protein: CASSYGTSGRARADTQYF. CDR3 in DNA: TGTGCCAGCAGTTATGGGACTAGCGGGAGGGCCAGGGCAGATACGCAGTATTTT.

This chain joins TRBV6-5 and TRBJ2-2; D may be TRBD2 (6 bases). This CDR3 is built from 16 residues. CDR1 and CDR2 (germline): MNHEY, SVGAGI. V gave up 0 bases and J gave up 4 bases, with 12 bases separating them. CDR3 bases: TGTGCCAGCAGTTACTCCCGGGAGTCAGGCACCGGGGAGCTGTTTTTT. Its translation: CASSYSRESGTGELFF.

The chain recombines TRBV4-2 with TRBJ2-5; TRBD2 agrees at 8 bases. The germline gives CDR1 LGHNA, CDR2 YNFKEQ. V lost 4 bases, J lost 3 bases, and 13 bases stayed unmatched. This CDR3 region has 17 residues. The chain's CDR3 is CASSPDLSTAGEETQYF. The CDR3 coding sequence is TGTGCCAGCAGCCCGGACCTAAGTACAGCGGGGGAAGAGACCCAGTACTTC.

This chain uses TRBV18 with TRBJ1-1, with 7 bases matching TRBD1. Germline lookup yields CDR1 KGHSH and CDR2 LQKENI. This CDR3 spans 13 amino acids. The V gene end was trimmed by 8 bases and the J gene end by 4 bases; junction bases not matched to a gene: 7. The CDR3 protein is CASKGAGGTEAFF. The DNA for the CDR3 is TGTGCCAGCAAGGGGGCCGGGGGCACTGAAGCTTTCTTT.

This CDR3 is CASSIRDSSYNEQFF. The CDR3 DNA reads as TGTGCCAGTAGTATTAGGGACAGCTCCTACAATGAGCAGTTCTTC. The chain carries TRBV19 and TRBJ2-1; 7 nucleotides line up with TRBD1. There are 15 residues in the CDR3. Germline V gene lookup returns CDR1 LNHDA and CDR2 SQIVND (reference sequence). V lost 3 bases to trimming and J lost 0 bases; unmatched junction nucleotides: 2.

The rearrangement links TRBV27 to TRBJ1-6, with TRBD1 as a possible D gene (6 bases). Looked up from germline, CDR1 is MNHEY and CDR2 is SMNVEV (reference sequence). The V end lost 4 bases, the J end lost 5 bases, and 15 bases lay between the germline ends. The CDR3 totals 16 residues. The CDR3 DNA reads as TGTGCCAGCAGTTACAGGGTCCCTACTAATAATTCACCCCTCCACTTT. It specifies CASSYRVPTNNSPLHF.

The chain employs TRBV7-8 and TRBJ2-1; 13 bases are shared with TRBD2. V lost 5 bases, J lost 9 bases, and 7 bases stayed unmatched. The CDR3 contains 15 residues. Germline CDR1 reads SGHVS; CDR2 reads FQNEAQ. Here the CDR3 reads CASSVTSGRAIEQFF. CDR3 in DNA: TGTGCCAGCAGCGTAACTAGCGGGAGGGCCATTGAGCAGTTCTTC.

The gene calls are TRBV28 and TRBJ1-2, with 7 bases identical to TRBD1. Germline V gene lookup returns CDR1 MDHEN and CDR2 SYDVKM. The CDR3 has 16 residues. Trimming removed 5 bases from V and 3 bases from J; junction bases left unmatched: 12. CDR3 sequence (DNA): TGTGCCAGCAGTGTATCCACATCCGGGACAGACTATGGCTACACCTTC. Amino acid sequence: CASSVSTSGTDYGYTF.